The clone carrying this T cell receptor beta chain appeared a single time. CDR1 is SGHTA and CDR2 is FQGNSA in the germline V gene. The CDR3 is 16 residues long. J gave up 5 bases and V 5 bases, and 11 bases lay outside the gene matches. Here immunoSEQ multiplex PCR was the method, and the copy in TCRdb shows in-frame clones only, minus some. The sample has a few hundred thousand clones, around nine tenths seen once; the top ten hold more than 6.5%. These data come from a study of blood T cell repertoires in COVID-19. Sequenced material: peripheral blood. The receptor comes from a woman aged 70-85 years with active or convalescent COVID-19. The chain links TRBV7-2 to TRBJ2-1; 8 bases are shared with TRBD2. The DNA for the CDR3 is TGTGCCAGCAGCGATCGGACTAGCAAGATTCACAATGAGCAGTTCTTC. Its translation: CASSDRTSKIHNEQFF.